This T cell receptor beta chain was observed in a study of radiotherapy plus CTLA-4 blockade in lung cancer. Study-level points and caveats: Alongside interferon-beta, early blood T cell clone dynamics were reportedly the best predictor of response. In blood, tumor-derived TCR clones expanded after radiotherapy plus ipilimumab.

About this clone: Its antigen is undetermined.

J lost 4 bases, V lost 5 bases, and 4 bases had no gene match. Germline-derived CDR1 and CDR2 are SGHVS and FQNEAQ. CDR3 size: 15 residues. The repertoire was sequenced with immunoSEQ multiplex PCR; TCRdb's copy has only in-frame clones and lacks some. In the table there are 86,000 or so clones, about four fifths of which are singletons. V is TRBV7-8 and J is TRBJ2-5; 13 bases agree with TRBD2. This specimen was peripheral blood, taken from a patient treated with radiotherapy plus ipilimumab. The origin of this receptor is a human donor with non-small cell lung cancer who had a partial response to radiotherapy plus ipilimumab. Some clones in this sample may be carry-over from other donors' samples. The chain's CDR3 is CASSPRTSGGETQYF. DNA for the CDR3: TGTGCCAGCAGCCCTCGGACTAGCGGGGGAGAGACCCAGTACTTC.